This TCR beta chain was identified in a study of OX40 agonist ivuxolimab in advanced cancers. Overall study findings and caveats: Determination of antigen specificity was not performed for the expanded peripheral T cells. Clonal expansion in partial responders at 0.1-3.0 mg/kg ranked among the lowest. On average, a greater number of expanded clones characterised CD8+ T cells relative to CD4+.

Sequencing was performed with immunoSEQ multiplex PCR; in TCRdb, only in-frame clones are kept and a portion is missing. Among tens of thousands of clones listed, 85% to 95% were seen once. For this clone: Its cognate antigen is unknown.

The clonotype was recovered from an adult with an advanced solid tumor such as melanoma, head and neck, liver or kidney cancer. The input for sequencing was CD4+ or CD8+ T cells sorted from blood, taken in a trial of the OX40 agonist ivuxolimab.

The CDR3 DNA sequence: TGTGCCAGCAGCTTAGTGTCTCCCCTTTGGGGCTACACCTTC. It codes for CASSLVSPLWGYTF. The V gene is TRBV7-9, the J gene TRBJ1-2; D is unresolved. The CDR3 has 14 amino acids. The germline gives CDR1 SEHNR, CDR2 FQNEAQ (reference sequence). Trimming removed 1 base at V and 8 bases at J, with 14 bases between.